The rows below give T cell receptor beta chains drawn from one sample of a study of OX40 agonist ivuxolimab in advanced cancers. Libraries were prepared by immunoSEQ multiplex PCR; TCRdb keeps only in-frame clonotypes and omits some of them. The sample records about 58,000 clones, 82% being singletons. The sample in question was CD4+ or CD8+ T cells sorted from blood, obtained in a trial of the OX40 agonist ivuxolimab. These receptors originate from an adult with an advanced solid tumor such as melanoma, head and neck, liver or kidney cancer. Both conserved end residues are part of each CDR3. The order of the fields is V gene, D gene, clone size, J gene, CDR3 protein, CDR3 DNA. D genes are given only for firm matches. Some rows have no size entry. The others give once, few or many, or a class for an expanded clone.

TRBV11-3	TRBD2	NA	TRBJ2-3	CASRFFPQAGGTDTQYF	TGTGCCAGCAGATTCTTCCCCCAAGCGGGAGGGACAGATACGCAGTATTTT
TRBV6-5	NA	NA	TRBJ2-2	CASSRPRVGNGELFF	TGTGCCAGCAGTCGACCGCGGGTAGGGAACGGGGAGCTGTTTTTT
TRBV25-1	NA	NA	TRBJ1-3	CASSETGVAGNTIYF	TGTGCCAGCAGTGAGACGGGGGTAGCCGGAAACACCATATATTTT
TRBV4-2	NA	once	TRBJ1-1	CASSQDLADLRRTEAFF	TGTGCCAGCAGCCAAGATTTGGCGGATCTCAGGAGGACTGAAGCTTTCTTT
TRBV5-6	NA	NA	TRBJ2-2	CASSLVNGGTGELFF	TGTGCCAGCAGCTTGGTAAATGGGGGCACCGGGGAGCTGTTTTTT
TRBV2	NA	once	TRBJ1-5	CASSAGNNQPQHF	TGTGCCAGCAGTGCCGGGAACAATCAGCCCCAGCATTTT
TRBV27	NA	NA	TRBJ1-6	CASSIKGAYNSPLHF	TGTGCCAGCAGCATTAAAGGGGCGTATAATTCACCCCTCCACTTT
TRBV4-1	NA	NA	TRBJ2-2	CASSQVGSTGELFF	TGCGCCAGCAGCCAAGTAGGTAGCACCGGGGAGCTGTTTTTT
TRBV2	NA	NA	TRBJ1-6	CASSEAQGFDNSPLHF	TGTGCCAGCAGTGAAGCGCAGGGGTTTGATAATTCACCCCTCCACTTT
TRBV15	NA	NA	TRBJ1-1	CATSRDPGGYTEAFF	TGTGCCACCAGCAGAGATCCGGGAGGGTACACTGAAGCTTTCTTT
TRBV7-2	TRBD1	NA	TRBJ2-7	CASSLGDRGYEQYF	TGTGCCAGCAGCTTAGGGGACAGGGGCTACGAGCAGTACTTC
TRBV9	NA	NA	TRBJ2-2	CASRARADTGELFF	TGTGCCAGCAGGGCCCGGGCGGACACCGGGGAGCTGTTTTTT
TRBV19	TRBD1	once	TRBJ2-2	CASRLGQGGTGELFF	TGTGCCAGTAGACTCGGACAGGGTGGGACCGGGGAGCTGTTTTTT
TRBV18	TRBD2	NA	TRBJ2-7	CASSPNREGEQYF	TGTGCCAGCTCCCCGAACCGGGAGGGGGAGCAGTACTTC
TRBV28	NA	once	TRBJ1-2	CASSLRQIYGYTF	TGTGCCAGCAGTCTAAGACAGATCTATGGCTACACCTTC
TRBV10-3	NA	NA	TRBJ2-6	CAISESRSSGANVLTF	TGTGCCATCAGTGAGTCCAGGAGCTCTGGGGCCAACGTCCTGACTTTC
TRBV19	NA	NA	TRBJ1-1	CASSMKTAMNTEAFF	TGTGCCAGTAGTATGAAGACAGCCATGAACACTGAAGCTTTCTTT
TRBV30	NA	NA	TRBJ1-1	CAYHRGPGAFF	TGTGCCTACCACAGAGGACCGGGGGCTTTCTTT
TRBV7-2	TRBD1	NA	TRBJ2-7	CASSLDRGFYEQYF	TGTGCCAGCAGCCTAGACAGGGGATTTTACGAGCAGTACTTC